This T cell receptor (beta chain) was identified in a study of T cells in women clearing cervical HPV infection. The CDR3 consists of 14 residues. Germline CDR1 SGHRS, CDR2 YFSETQ. TCRdb's table, derived via immunoSEQ multiplex PCR, lists solely in-frame clones and lacks some. This sample lists 25,000 to 40,000 clones; its ten largest clones have more than 4%. About this clone itself: The junction does not match germline at one end; this may be a read error. The read terminates 3 residues before the CDR3 end, so the remaining end is supplied by the germline J gene. The same CDR3 also results from other DNA sequences found in this sample.

The specimen sequenced was blood buffy coat. The rearrangement links TRBV5-1 to TRBJ1-3, with D possibly TRBD1 on 6 matching bases. This clonotype was obtained from a woman between 18 and 75 years old with a cervical HPV16 infection that either progressed to CIN3+ or cleared (not recorded which). The CDR3 loop is CASSLGQEGDTIYF. The covered CDR3 bases are TGCGCCAGCAGCTTGGGACAGGAGGGGGACACT.